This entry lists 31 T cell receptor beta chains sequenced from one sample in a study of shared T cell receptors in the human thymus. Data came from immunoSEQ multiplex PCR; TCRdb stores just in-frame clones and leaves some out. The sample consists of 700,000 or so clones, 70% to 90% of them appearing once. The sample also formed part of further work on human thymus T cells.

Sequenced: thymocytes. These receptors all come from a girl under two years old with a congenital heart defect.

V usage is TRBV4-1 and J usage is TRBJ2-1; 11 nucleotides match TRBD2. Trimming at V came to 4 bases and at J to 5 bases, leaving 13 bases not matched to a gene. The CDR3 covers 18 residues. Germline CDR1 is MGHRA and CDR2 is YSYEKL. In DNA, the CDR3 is TGCGCCAGCAGCCCGTTATTTAGCGGGGGGGCCGGGGACAATGAGCAGTTCTTC. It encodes CASSPLFSGGAGDNEQFF.

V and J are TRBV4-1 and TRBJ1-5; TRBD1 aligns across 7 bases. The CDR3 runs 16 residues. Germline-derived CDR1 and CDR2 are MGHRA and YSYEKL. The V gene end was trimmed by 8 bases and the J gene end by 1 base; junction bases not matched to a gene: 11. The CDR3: CASSEKGQESNQPQHF. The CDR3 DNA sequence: TGCGCCAGCTCCGAGAAAGGACAGGAAAGCAATCAGCCCCAGCATTTT.

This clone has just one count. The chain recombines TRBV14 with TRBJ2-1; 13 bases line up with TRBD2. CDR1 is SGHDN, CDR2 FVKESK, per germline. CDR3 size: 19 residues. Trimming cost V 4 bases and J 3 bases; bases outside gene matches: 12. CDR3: CASSRLLGTSGASYNEQFF. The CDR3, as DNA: TGTGCCAGCAGCCGGTTACTTGGGACTAGCGGGGCGAGCTACAATGAGCAGTTCTTC.

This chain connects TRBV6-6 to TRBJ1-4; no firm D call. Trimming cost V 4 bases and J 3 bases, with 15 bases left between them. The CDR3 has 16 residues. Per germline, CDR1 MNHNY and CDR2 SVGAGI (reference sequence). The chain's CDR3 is CASSSPPLAANEKLFF. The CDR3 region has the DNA TGTGCCAGCAGTTCTCCGCCGTTAGCAGCTAATGAAAAACTGTTTTTT.

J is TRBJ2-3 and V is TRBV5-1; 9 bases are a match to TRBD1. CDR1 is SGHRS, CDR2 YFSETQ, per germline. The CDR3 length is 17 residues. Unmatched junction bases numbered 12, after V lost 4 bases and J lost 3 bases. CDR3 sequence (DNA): TGCGCCAGCAGCCCAATCAACTACAGGGGGCGAACAGATACGCAGTATTTT. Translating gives CASSPINYRGRTDTQYF.

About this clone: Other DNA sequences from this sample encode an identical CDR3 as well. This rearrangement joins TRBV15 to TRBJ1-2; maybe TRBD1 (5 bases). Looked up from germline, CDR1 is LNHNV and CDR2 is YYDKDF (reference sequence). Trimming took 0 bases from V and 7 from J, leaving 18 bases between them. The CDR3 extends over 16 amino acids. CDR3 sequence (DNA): TGTGCCACCAGCAGAGATGAGAAGGCCAGGGTTATTGGCTACACCTTC. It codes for CATSRDEKARVIGYTF.

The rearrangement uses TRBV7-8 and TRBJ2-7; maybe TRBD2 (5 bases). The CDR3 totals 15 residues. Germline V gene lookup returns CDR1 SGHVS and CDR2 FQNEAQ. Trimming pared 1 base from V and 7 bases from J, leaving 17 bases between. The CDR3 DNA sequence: TGTGCCAGCAGCTTAGAGGACCCACTAGGTAGTGAGCAGTACTTC. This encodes CASSLEDPLGSEQYF.

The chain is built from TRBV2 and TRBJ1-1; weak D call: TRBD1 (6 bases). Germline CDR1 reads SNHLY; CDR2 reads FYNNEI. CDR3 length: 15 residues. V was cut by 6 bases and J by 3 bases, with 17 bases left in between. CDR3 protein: CASRVNRQDDTEAFF. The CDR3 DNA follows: TGTGCCAGCAGGGTTAACAGACAGGACGACACTGAAGCTTTCTTT.

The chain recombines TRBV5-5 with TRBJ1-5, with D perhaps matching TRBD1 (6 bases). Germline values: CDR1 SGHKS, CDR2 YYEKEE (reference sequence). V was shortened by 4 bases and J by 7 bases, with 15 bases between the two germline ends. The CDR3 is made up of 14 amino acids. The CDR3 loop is CASSRNRDGQPQHF. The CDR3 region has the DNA TGTGCCAGCAGCCGCAACAGGGACGGGCAGCCCCAGCATTTT.

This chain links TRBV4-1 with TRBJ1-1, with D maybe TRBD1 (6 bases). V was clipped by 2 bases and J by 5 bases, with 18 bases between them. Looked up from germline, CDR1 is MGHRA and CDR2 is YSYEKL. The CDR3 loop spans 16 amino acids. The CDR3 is CASSQILSGGDTEAFF. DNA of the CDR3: TGCGCCAGCAGCCAAATATTATCGGGGGGCGATACTGAAGCTTTCTTT.

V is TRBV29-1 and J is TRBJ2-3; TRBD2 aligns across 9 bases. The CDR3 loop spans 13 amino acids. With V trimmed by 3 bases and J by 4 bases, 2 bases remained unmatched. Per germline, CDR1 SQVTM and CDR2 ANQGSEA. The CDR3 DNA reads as TGCAGCGTTGACGCGGGGGGGTCAGATACGCAGTATTTT. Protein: CSVDAGGSDTQYF.

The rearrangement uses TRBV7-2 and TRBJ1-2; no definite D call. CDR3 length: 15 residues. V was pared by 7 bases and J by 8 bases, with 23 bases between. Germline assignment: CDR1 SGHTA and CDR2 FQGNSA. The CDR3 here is CASTHLRGGRHGYTF. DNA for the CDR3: TGTGCCAGCACGCACCTTCGGGGAGGCAGGCACGGCTACACCTTC.

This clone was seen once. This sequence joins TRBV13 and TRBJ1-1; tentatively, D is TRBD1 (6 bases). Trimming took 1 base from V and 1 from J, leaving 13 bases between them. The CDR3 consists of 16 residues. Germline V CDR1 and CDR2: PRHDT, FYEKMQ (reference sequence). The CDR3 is CASSLDQGQGNTEAFF. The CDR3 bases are TGTGCCAGCAGCTTAGACCAGGGGCAGGGGAACACTGAAGCTTTCTTT.

The CDR3 loop reads CASSRTGANTIYF. CDR3 coding DNA: TGTGCCAGCAGTCGAACAGGGGCTAACACCATATATTTT. V and J are TRBV6-5 and TRBJ1-3, with 7 bases that match TRBD1. V lost 5 bases, J lost 7 bases, and 5 bases stayed unmatched. The CDR3 loop spans 13 amino acids. Germline values: CDR1 MNHEY, CDR2 SVGAGI.

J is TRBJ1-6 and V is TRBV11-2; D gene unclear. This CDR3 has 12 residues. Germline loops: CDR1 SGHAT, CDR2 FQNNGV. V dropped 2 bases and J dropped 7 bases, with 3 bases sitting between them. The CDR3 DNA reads TGTGCCAGCAGCTTACAAAATTCACCCCTCCACTTT. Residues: CASSLQNSPLHF.

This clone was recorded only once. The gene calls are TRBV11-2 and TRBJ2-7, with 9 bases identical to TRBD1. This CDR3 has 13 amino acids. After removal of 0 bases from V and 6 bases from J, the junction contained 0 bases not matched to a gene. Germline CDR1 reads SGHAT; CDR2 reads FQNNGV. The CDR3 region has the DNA TGTGCCAGCAGCTTAGAGACAGGGGGCGAGCAGTACTTC. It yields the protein CASSLETGGEQYF.

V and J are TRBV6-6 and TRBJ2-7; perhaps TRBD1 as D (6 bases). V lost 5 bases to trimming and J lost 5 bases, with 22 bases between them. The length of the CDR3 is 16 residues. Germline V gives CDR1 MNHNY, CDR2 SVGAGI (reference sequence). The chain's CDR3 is CASSGVSQGQNHEQYF. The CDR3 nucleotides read TGTGCCAGCAGTGGGGTAAGCCAGGGGCAGAACCACGAGCAGTACTTC.

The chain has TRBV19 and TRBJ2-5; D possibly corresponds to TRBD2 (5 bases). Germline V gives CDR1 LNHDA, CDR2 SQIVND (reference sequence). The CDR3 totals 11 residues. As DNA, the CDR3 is TGTGCGGTACTAGTCCAAGAGACCCAGTACTTC. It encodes CAVLVQETQYF.

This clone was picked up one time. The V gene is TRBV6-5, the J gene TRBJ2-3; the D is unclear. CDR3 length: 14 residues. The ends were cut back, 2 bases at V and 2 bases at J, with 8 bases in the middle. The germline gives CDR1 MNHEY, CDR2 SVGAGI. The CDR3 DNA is TGTGCCAGCAGTTACCCAACAGCCACAGATACGCAGTATTTT. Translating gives CASSYPTATDTQYF.

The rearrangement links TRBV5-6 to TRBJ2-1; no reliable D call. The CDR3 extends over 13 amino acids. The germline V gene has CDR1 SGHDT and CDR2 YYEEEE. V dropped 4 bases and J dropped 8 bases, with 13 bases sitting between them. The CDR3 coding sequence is TGTGCCAGCAGCCCTCTCCTGCTAGATGAGCAGTTCTTC. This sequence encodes CASSPLLLDEQFF.

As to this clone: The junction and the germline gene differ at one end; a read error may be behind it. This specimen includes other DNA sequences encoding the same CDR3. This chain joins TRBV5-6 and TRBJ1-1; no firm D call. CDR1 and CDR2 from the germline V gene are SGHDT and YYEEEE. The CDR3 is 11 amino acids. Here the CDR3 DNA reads TGTGCCAGCAACTTCCGCACTGAAGCCTTCTTT. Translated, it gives CASNFRTEAFF.

In DNA form, the CDR3 reads TGTGCCAGCAGCTTGGAGCGGCAGGAGAAGACCTACGAGCAGTACTTC. The encoded protein is CASSLERQEKTYEQYF. The J gene is TRBJ2-7, the V gene TRBV5-6; possibly TRBD2 for D (5 bases). Germline values: CDR1 SGHDT, CDR2 YYEEEE. V was pared by 0 bases and J by 2 bases, with 15 bases between. CDR3 length equals 16 residues.

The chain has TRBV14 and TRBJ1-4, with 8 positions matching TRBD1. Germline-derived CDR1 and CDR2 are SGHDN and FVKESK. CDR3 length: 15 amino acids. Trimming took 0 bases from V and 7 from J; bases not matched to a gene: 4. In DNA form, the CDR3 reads TGTGCCAGCAGCCAAGACTCAGGGGGCGGTGAAAAACTGTTTTTT. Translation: CASSQDSGGGEKLFF.

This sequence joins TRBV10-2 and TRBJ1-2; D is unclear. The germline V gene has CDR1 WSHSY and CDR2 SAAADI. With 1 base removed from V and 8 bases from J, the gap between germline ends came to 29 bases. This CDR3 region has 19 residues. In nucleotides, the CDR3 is TGCGCCAGCAGTGAGTTGAGATCCCGAGGGCTTAGTCCCACGGGGGGCTACACCTTC. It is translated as CASSELRSRGLSPTGGYTF.

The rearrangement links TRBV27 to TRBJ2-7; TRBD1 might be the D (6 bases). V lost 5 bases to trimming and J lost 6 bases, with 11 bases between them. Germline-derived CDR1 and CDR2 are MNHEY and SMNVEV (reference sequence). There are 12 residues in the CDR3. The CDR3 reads CASSPRGGEQYF. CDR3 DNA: TGTGCCAGCAGTCCCCGAGGGGGCGAGCAGTACTTC.

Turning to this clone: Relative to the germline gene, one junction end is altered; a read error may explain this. CDR3 loop: CASSDGLGGGGRNEQFF. Here the CDR3 DNA reads TGTGCTAGCAGCGACGGCCTAGGAGGGGGGGGTCGCAATGAGCAGTTCTTC. V gene TRBV7-7 combines with J gene TRBJ2-1; the D gene is possibly TRBD2 (7 bases). Germline V gene sequence: CDR1 SSHAT, CDR2 FNYEAQ (reference sequence). The CDR3 has 17 residues.

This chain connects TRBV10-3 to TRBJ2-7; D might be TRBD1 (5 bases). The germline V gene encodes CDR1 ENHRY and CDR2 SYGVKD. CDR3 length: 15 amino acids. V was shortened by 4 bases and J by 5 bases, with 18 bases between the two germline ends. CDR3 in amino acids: CAISGGKTRVDEQYF. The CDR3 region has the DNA TGTGCCATCAGTGGGGGAAAGACCAGGGTCGACGAGCAGTACTTC.

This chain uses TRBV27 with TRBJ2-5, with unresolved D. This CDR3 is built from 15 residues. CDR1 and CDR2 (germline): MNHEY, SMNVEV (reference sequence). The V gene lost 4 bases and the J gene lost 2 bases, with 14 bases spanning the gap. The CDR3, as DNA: TGTGCCAGCAGTTCCTCTCCAGACTGGCAAGAGACCCAGTACTTC. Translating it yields CASSSSPDWQETQYF.

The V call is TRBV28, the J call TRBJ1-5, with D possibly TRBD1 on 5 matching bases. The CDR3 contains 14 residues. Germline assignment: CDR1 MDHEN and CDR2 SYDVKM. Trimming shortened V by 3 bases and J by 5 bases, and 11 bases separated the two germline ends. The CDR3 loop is CASSFEQVDQPQHF. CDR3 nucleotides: TGTGCCAGCAGTTTCGAACAGGTAGATCAGCCCCAGCATTTT.

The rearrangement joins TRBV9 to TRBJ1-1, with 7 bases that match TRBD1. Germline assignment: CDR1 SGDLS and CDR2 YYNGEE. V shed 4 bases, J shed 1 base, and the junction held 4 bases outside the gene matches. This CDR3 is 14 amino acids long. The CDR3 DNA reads TGTGCCAGCAGCCCGAGACAGGGGAACACTGAAGCTTTCTTT. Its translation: CASSPRQGNTEAFF.

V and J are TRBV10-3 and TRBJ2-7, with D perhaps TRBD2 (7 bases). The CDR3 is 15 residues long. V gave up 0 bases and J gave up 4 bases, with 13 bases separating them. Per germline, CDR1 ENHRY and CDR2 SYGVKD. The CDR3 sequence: CAISESAGDTYEQYF. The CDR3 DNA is TGTGCCATCAGTGAGTCTGCGGGGGACACGTACGAGCAGTACTTC.